Listed below are T cell receptor beta chains from one sample, sequenced in a study of blood T cells in healthy people across ages. TCRdb reprocessed the 5' RACE reads with MiXCR, giving one entry per CDR3 protein. Seen here are some 780,000 distinct CDR3 sequences, about 61% observed once, and the top ten hold 20% to 30%. Specimen: blood. These receptors were collected from a man aged 35 to 55 in good health. Each CDR3 is given with its conserved first and last residue. A D gene is named only where the DNA matches it firmly. Expanded clones get a size class; other rows say once, few or many, or leave the size out.

clone_size	d_call	cdr3_length	j_call	v_call	cdr3_nt	cdr3_aa
NA	TRBD2	16	TRBJ2-3	TRBV27	TGTGCCAGCAGTATCACAGCGGGGGGGACCACAGATACGCAGTATTTT	CASSITAGGTTDTQYF
NA	NA	12	TRBJ2-1	TRBV29-1	TGCAGCGTTCGCGGGACATCGGGTGAGCAGTTCTTC	CSVRGTSGEQFF
NA	TRBD2	16	TRBJ2-3	TRBV9	TGTGCCAGCAGCCAAGCACTAGCGGGATTGGTAGATACGCAGTATTTT	CASSQALAGLVDTQYF
once	TRBD2	16	TRBJ2-1	TRBV4-3	TGCGCCAGCAGCCAAGACGGGGGAACCCCGGGGGGTGAGCAGTTCTTC	CASSQDGGTPGGEQFF
NA	NA	17	TRBJ2-7	TRBV12-3/TRBV12-4	TGTGCCAGCAGTCAAGGTCCGGATAGGACGCCAACGGGCGAGCAGTACTTC	CASSQGPDRTPTGEQYF
few	NA	16	TRBJ2-7	TRBV4-3	TGCGCCAGCAGCCAAGAACTCGGGACACTTACCTACGAGCAGTACTTC	CASSQELGTLTYEQYF
NA	NA	14	TRBJ2-1	TRBV14	TGTGCCAGCAGCCAAGAACGAGCTACGAATGAGCAGTTCTTC	CASSQERATNEQFF
few	NA	16	TRBJ2-1	TRBV7-9	TGTGCCAGCAGCCCATTGGGTTTTCAGGTTCGGTATGAGCAGTTCTTC	CASSPLGFQVRYEQFF
few	TRBD1	15	TRBJ2-7	TRBV4-2	TGTGCCAGCAGCCCCCCCGGGACAGGGGTCTACGAGCAGTACTTC	CASSPPGTGVYEQYF
NA	NA	14	TRBJ1-4	TRBV10-3	TGTGCCATCAGTTCACAAAACGATAATGAAAAACTGTTTTTT	CAISSQNDNEKLFF
NA	NA	13	TRBJ2-7	TRBV7-9	TGTGCCAGCAGCTTCCAGGCCCACTACGAGCAGTACTTC	CASSFQAHYEQYF
NA	TRBD2	14	TRBJ2-7	TRBV20-1	TGCAGTGCTAGCCTTGCGGGAGTCGGCTACGAGCAGTACTTC	CSASLAGVGYEQYF
NA	NA	15	TRBJ1-2	TRBV7-2	TGTGCCAGCAGCTTAGACGGGACCGATGTCCTTGGCTACACCTTC	CASSLDGTDVLGYTF